This is a list of T cell receptor beta chains from one sample in a study of T cell responses to AZD1222 COVID-19 vaccine. Clones were read by immunoSEQ multiplex PCR, and TCRdb kept only the in-frame ones, dropping some. The sample has about 130,000 clones, roughly 92% seen once. Specimen: peripheral blood, collected 28 days after the second AZD1222 dose. The receptors stem from an adult who received the AZD1222 COVID-19 vaccine. The CDR3 runs from the conserved cysteine through the conserved F or W. A D gene is named only where the DNA matches it firmly. Not every row has a clone size; where given, it reads once, few, many or a size class.

v_gene,abundance,j_gene,d_gene,CDR3aa,CDR3nt
TRBV19,.,TRBJ1-5,TRBD1,CASSIQGASNQPQHF,TGTGCCAGTAGTATACAGGGGGCTAGCAATCAGCCCCAGCATTTT
TRBV11-3,.,TRBJ2-7,.,CASSLTENYEQYF,TGTGCCAGCAGCCTAACAGAGAACTACGAGCAGTACTTC
TRBV12-5,.,TRBJ1-1,.,CASGAYRGEAFF,TGTGCTAGTGGTGCCTACCGGGGGGAAGCTTTCTTT
TRBV6-5,.,TRBJ1-2,TRBD1,CASKRTGTGEGYTF,TGTGCCAGCAAACGAACTGGGACAGGGGAAGGCTACACCTTC
TRBV3-1/TRBV3-2,.,TRBJ2-7,.,CASSPHYRTEQYF,TGTGCCAGCAGCCCACATTACAGGACCGAGCAGTACTTC
TRBV7-3,.,TRBJ2-1,.,CASSLERNEQFF,TGTGCCAGCAGCTTGGAGAGGAATGAGCAGTTCTTC
TRBV15,.,TRBJ1-1,.,CATSPDSPFEAFF,TGTGCCACCAGTCCGGACAGCCCCTTTGAAGCTTTCTTT
TRBV5-1,.,TRBJ2-3,TRBD2,CASSARLAGGKDTQYF,TGCGCCAGCAGCGCGAGACTAGCGGGGGGGAAGGATACGCAGTATTTT
TRBV30,.,TRBJ2-7,.,CAWSVSTGAREQYF,TGTGCCTGGAGTGTATCTACGGGGGCGCGCGAGCAGTACTTC
TRBV11-3,.,TRBJ2-3,.,CASSQSRGGTQYF,TGTGCCAGCAGCCAGTCAAGGGGGGGTACGCAGTATTTT
TRBV5-8,few,TRBJ1-3,TRBD1,CASRRRTGPLNTIYF,TGTGCCAGCAGACGACGGACAGGCCCTTTAAACACCATATATTTT
TRBV27,.,TRBJ1-1,TRBD1,CASSLYGQGANTEAFF,TGTGCCAGCAGTCTGTACGGACAGGGGGCGAACACTGAAGCTTTCTTT
TRBV19,.,TRBJ2-1,.,CASSIIRNEQFF,TGTGCCAGTAGTATTATCAGAAATGAGCAGTTCTTC
TRBV30,.,TRBJ1-2,.,CAWTTGSSGYTF,TGTGCCTGGACCACCGGATCCTCTGGCTACACCTTC
TRBV5-1,.,TRBJ1-1,TRBD1,CASSVGDSLPEAFF,TGCGCCAGCAGCGTAGGGGACAGCCTTCCGGAAGCTTTCTTT
TRBV7-3,few,TRBJ2-1,TRBD1,CASSAGQARTEQFF,TGTGCCAGCAGCGCCGGACAGGCCAGAACAGAGCAGTTCTTC
TRBV6-6,.,TRBJ2-1,.,CASSKTEYYNEQFF,TGTGCCAGCAGCAAGACTGAATACTACAATGAGCAGTTCTTC
TRBV7-8,few,TRBJ2-1,.,CASSLRREVRREQFF,TGTGCCAGCAGCTTAAGGCGTGAAGTTCGACGGGAGCAGTTCTTC
TRBV12-3/TRBV12-4,.,TRBJ1-1,.,CASSPLQGRAFF,TGTGCCAGCAGTCCACTACAGGGTCGGGCTTTCTTT
TRBV5-1,.,TRBJ2-2,.,CASSPTGGRGNTGELFF,TGCGCCAGCAGCCCCACAGGCGGGCGCGGGAACACCGGGGAGCTGTTTTTT
TRBV30,.,TRBJ1-5,.,CAWSPLGNQPQHF,TGTGCCTGGAGTCCCCTGGGCAATCAGCCCCAGCATTTT
TRBV27,.,TRBJ1-1,.,CASSVSGLRTEAFF,TGTGCCAGCAGTGTCTCAGGGTTGCGCACTGAAGCTTTCTTT
TRBV13,.,TRBJ1-3,TRBD1,CASSMDRGGNTIYF,TGTGCCAGCAGCATGGACAGGGGTGGAAACACCATATATTTT
TRBV7-9,.,TRBJ2-1,.,CASSQQGVEQFF,TGTGCCAGCAGCCAACAGGGAGTTGAGCAGTTCTTC
TRBV20-1,.,TRBJ1-2,.,CSASPNYGYTF,TGCAGTGCTTCCCCCAACTATGGCTACACCTTC
TRBV6-2/TRBV6-3,.,TRBJ1-1,.,CASSYLTTATEAFF,TGTGCCAGCAGTTACCTAACGACCGCTACTGAAGCTTTCTTT
TRBV6-2/TRBV6-3,few,TRBJ1-1,.,CASSYSPGFNTEAFF,TGTGCCAGCAGTTACTCACCCGGATTTAACACTGAAGCTTTCTTT
TRBV27,.,TRBJ2-1,.,CASSLGAAPFNEQFF,TGTGCCAGCAGTTTAGGCGCCGCCCCCTTCAATGAGCAGTTCTTC
TRBV4-3,.,TRBJ2-2,.,CASSHRPGNTGELFF,TGCGCCAGCAGCCACCGCCCCGGGAACACCGGGGAGCTGTTTTTT
TRBV5-6,.,TRBJ1-5,.,CASSQTVGGGDQPQHF,TGTGCCAGCAGTCAGACTGTCGGGGGTGGCGATCAGCCCCAGCATTTT
TRBV7-3,.,TRBJ2-7,TRBD2,CASSLAGASIHEQYF,TGTGCCAGCAGTTTAGCGGGAGCTAGTATCCACGAGCAGTACTTC
TRBV7-6,.,TRBJ2-5,TRBD1,CASSWRQGAVETQYF,TGTGCCAGCAGCTGGAGGCAGGGGGCTGTCGAGACCCAGTACTTC
TRBV7-2,.,TRBJ1-5,.,CASSSFLVGGPSNQPQHF,TGTGCCAGCAGCTCGTTCTTGGTCGGGGGCCCCTCAAATCAGCCCCAGCATTTT
TRBV19,.,TRBJ2-7,.,CASSIGATYEQYF,TGTGCCAGTAGTATAGGGGCGACCTACGAGCAGTACTTC
TRBV9,.,TRBJ1-1,TRBD1,CASSGQTGLNTEAFF,TGTGCCAGCAGCGGACAGACAGGGCTTAACACTGAAGCTTTCTTT
TRBV7-8,.,TRBJ2-2,TRBD2,CASTLLSLAGVSGELFF,TGTGCCAGCACCCTACTTAGTCTAGCGGGAGTCTCCGGGGAGCTGTTTTTT
TRBV6-2/TRBV6-3,.,TRBJ2-7,.,CASSSVPASIFYEQYF,TGTGCCAGCAGTTCGGTCCCCGCCTCTATCTTCTACGAGCAGTACTTC
TRBV7-8,.,TRBJ2-6,.,CASSLGTLDSGANVLTF,TGTGCCAGCAGCTTAGGTACCCTTGACTCTGGGGCCAACGTCCTGACTTTC
TRBV30,.,TRBJ1-6,.,CAWSQGKDSPLHF,TGTGCCTGGAGTCAGGGGAAGGATTCACCCCTCCACTTT
TRBV19,.,TRBJ2-7,.,CASSMGDAKYEQYF,TGTGCCAGTAGTATGGGGGACGCAAAGTACGAGCAGTACTTC
TRBV18,.,TRBJ1-1,.,CASSRLSGGTEAFF,TGTGCCAGCTCCCGTTTATCTGGGGGTACTGAAGCTTTCTTT
TRBV10-3,.,TRBJ1-6,.,CAISETGRNSPLHF,TGTGCCATCAGTGAGACAGGGCGGAATTCACCCCTCCACTTT
TRBV4-3,.,TRBJ1-4,TRBD1,CASSQDRWTGSEKLFF,TGCGCCAGCAGCCAAGACAGGTGGACAGGGAGTGAAAAACTGTTTTTT
TRBV6-2/TRBV6-3,.,TRBJ1-2,.,CASSSDSYGYTF,TGTGCCAGCAGCTCGGACAGTTATGGCTACACCTTC